A single sample is the source of the 25 T cell receptor beta chains below, sequenced in a study of shared clonotypes between healthy human individuals. Using immunoSEQ multiplex PCR, the repertoire was profiled, and TCRdb retains in-frame clones only, with some absent. Counted here are about 700,000 clones, 92% occurring once; the ten biggest clones make up 24%. Terminally differentiated effector memory CD45RA+ cells were excluded by CCR7 positive selection of CD45RO-negative cells. Sequenced: naive CD8+ T cells sorted from blood. These TCRs come from a man between 25 and 39 years old in good health.

The J gene is TRBJ2-5, the V gene TRBV7-9; 7 bases map to TRBD2. Germline V gives CDR1 SEHNR, CDR2 FQNEAQ (reference sequence). This CDR3 contains 17 residues. Trimming cost V 1 base and J 5 bases; bases outside gene matches: 13. CDR3 sequence (DNA): TGTGCCAGCAGCTTAGTCGGGGAGGGCTCTCTAAGGGAGACCCAGTACTTC. Residues: CASSLVGEGSLRETQYF. The whole variable domain, remainder taken from reference TRBV7-9 and TRBJ2-5, is DTGVSQNPRHKITKRGQNVTFRCDPISEHNRLYWYRQTLGQGPEFLTYFQNEAQLEKSRLLSDRFSAERPKGSFSTLEIQRTEQGDSAMYLCASSLVGEGSLRETQYFGPGTRLLVL.

The rearrangement uses TRBV27 and TRBJ2-7; tentative D call: TRBD2 (6 bases). The CDR3 totals 14 residues. V was trimmed by 2 bases and J by 3 bases, leaving 11 bases between them. Germline-derived CDR1 and CDR2 are MNHEY and SMNVEV (reference sequence). In DNA, the CDR3 is TGTGCCAGCAGTTTAGGGGGGTTCGGCTACGAGCAGTACTTC. This translates into CASSLGGFGYEQYF.

Worth noting for this clone: This CDR3 is also generated by other DNA sequences in the sample. The J gene is TRBJ2-7, the V gene TRBV5-1; D possibly uses TRBD1 or TRBD2 (5 bases each). From germline, CDR1 is SGHRS and CDR2 YFSETQ. The germline V and J ends were trimmed by 4 bases and 1 base, with 12 bases remaining between them. This CDR3 spans 14 amino acids. CDR3 nucleotides: TGCGCCAGCAGCCCGGGGACGGATTCCTACGAGCAGTACTTC. Translated, it gives CASSPGTDSYEQYF.

The rearrangement uses TRBV6-6 and TRBJ1-2; no clear D gene. The CDR3 spans 15 residues. Germline CDR1 is MNHNY and CDR2 is SVGAGI (reference sequence). V was cut by 5 bases and J by 0 bases, with 13 bases left in between. This CDR3 is CASSLRSTANYGYTF. The CDR3 region has the DNA TGTGCCAGCAGTCTTCGGTCGACTGCTAACTATGGCTACACCTTC.

This clone came up once. The chain is built from TRBV4-1 and TRBJ1-1; the D gene is possibly TRBD1 (6 bases). From germline, CDR1 is MGHRA and CDR2 YSYEKL. This CDR3 contains 16 residues. The V and J ends lost 0 bases and 0 bases respectively, with 11 bases between them. CDR3 in amino acids: CASSQDGGGMNTEAFF. The CDR3 DNA reads as TGCGCCAGCAGCCAAGATGGAGGGGGGATGAACACTGAAGCTTTCTTT.

The chain carries TRBV7-2 and TRBJ2-7, with D perhaps assigned TRBD1 or TRBD2 (5 bases each). Germline values: CDR1 SGHTA, CDR2 FQGNSA. The ends were cut back, 5 bases at V and 0 bases at J, with 14 bases in the middle. The CDR3 runs to 15 residues. This CDR3 is CASSGKGTDSYEQYF. CDR3 in DNA: TGTGCCAGCAGCGGGAAAGGGACGGACTCCTACGAGCAGTACTTC.

The chain combines TRBV5-8 with TRBJ2-7, with 8 bases aligning to TRBD2. CDR1 and CDR2 (germline): SGHTS, YDEGEE. J was trimmed by 0 bases and V by 2 bases; bases with no gene match: 4. The CDR3 spans 15 residues. In DNA, the CDR3 is TGTGCCAGCAGCTTATCGGGGGGGAGCTCCTACGAGCAGTACTTC. It codes for CASSLSGGSSYEQYF.

The chain joins TRBV7-4 to TRBJ2-1; D gene unclear. CDR1 SGHVT and CDR2 SQSDAQ come from the germline V gene. The CDR3 totals 15 residues. V lost 0 bases and J 7 bases, leaving 13 bases between the germline ends. In nucleotides, the CDR3 is TGTGCCAGCAGCTTAGCCTCCGTTAGGGCGAATGAGCAGTTCTTC. Its translation: CASSLASVRANEQFF.

The J gene is TRBJ2-5, the V gene TRBV11-2, with 8 bases aligning to TRBD1. Trimming removed 5 bases from V and 2 bases from J; junction bases left unmatched: 7. The CDR3 is 15 amino acids. Germline values: CDR1 SGHAT, CDR2 FQNNGV. The DNA of the CDR3 is TGTGCCAGCAGCCCTCCAGACAGGGGACAAGAGACCCAGTACTTC. Amino acids: CASSPPDRGQETQYF.

This clone showed up just once. J is TRBJ2-7 and V is TRBV28; TRBD1 matches at 7 bases. Germline CDR1 reads MDHEN; CDR2 reads SYDVKM. V dropped 3 bases and J dropped 1; count of bases not matched to a gene: 6. The CDR3 covers 15 residues. The CDR3 loop reads CASSFLRTGSYEQYF. CDR3 bases: TGTGCCAGCAGTTTCCTTCGGACAGGATCCTACGAGCAGTACTTC. Drawing the rest from reference TRBV28 and TRBJ2-7, the complete variable domain is DVKVTQSSRYLVKRTGEKVFLECVQDMDHENMFWYRQDPGLGLRLIYFSYDVKMKEKGDIPEGYSVSREKKERFSLILESASTNQTSMYLCASSFLRTGSYEQYFGPGTRLTVT.

The chain couples TRBV7-9 to TRBJ2-2; possibly TRBD2 for D (6 bases). Germline V lookup: CDR1 SEHNR, CDR2 FQNEAQ (reference sequence). The CDR3 has 16 residues. Trimming removed 6 bases at V and 0 bases at J, with 14 bases between. The CDR3 reads CASSLISGANTGELFF. The CDR3 coding sequence is TGTGCCAGCAGTTTAATTAGCGGAGCGAACACCGGGGAGCTGTTTTTT.

The chain has TRBV11-2 and TRBJ2-7; D unclear. This CDR3 has 12 amino acids. Germline CDR1 and CDR2: SGHAT and FQNNGV. V was clipped by 5 bases and J by 4 bases, with 9 bases between them. The CDR3 coding sequence is TGTGCCAGCAGCCCTCAGGCATACGAGCAGTACTTC. It specifies CASSPQAYEQYF.

The DNA for the CDR3 is TGTGCCAGCAGTTACACACAGGGTACCCGGGAGCTGTTTTTT. Translation: CASSYTQGTRELFF. The chain couples TRBV6-5 to TRBJ2-2, with D possibly TRBD1 on 6 matching bases. Germline assignment: CDR1 MNHEY and CDR2 SVGAGI. V was trimmed by 2 bases and J by 9 bases, leaving 13 bases between them. The CDR3 has 14 amino acids.

To note about this clone: The junction departs from the called germline gene at one end, perhaps through a read error. The genes are TRBV29-1 and TRBJ2-7; no definite D call. Germline CDR1 SQVTM, CDR2 ANQGSEA. The CDR3 totals 11 residues. CDR3 in amino acids: CSVVDGPGENF. The CDR3 region has the DNA TGCAGCGTTGTAGACGGACCCGGCGAGAACTTC.

J is TRBJ2-7 and V is TRBV28, with 8 bases identical to TRBD1. With 5 bases clipped from V and 3 bases from J, the junction kept 6 bases outside the gene matches. The CDR3 sequence is 14 residues long. The germline gives CDR1 MDHEN, CDR2 SYDVKM. The CDR3 reads CASSRGQDFYEQYF. CDR3 bases: TGTGCCAGCAGTCGGGGACAGGATTTCTACGAGCAGTACTTC.

This clone was found a few times. This chain joins TRBV28 and TRBJ2-2; 8 bases agree with TRBD1. The CDR3 loop spans 14 amino acids. The V and J ends lost 6 bases and 3 bases, in that order; junction bases with no gene match: 3. Germline V CDR1 and CDR2: MDHEN, SYDVKM. The CDR3 loop is CASRDRDDTGELFF. The CDR3 coding sequence is TGTGCCAGCAGGGACAGGGATGACACCGGGGAGCTGTTTTTT.

This rearrangement joins TRBV5-1 to TRBJ2-7; the D is unclear. This CDR3 contains 13 residues. With 2 bases removed from V and 5 bases from J, the gap between germline ends came to 11 bases. CDR1 and CDR2 from the germline V gene are SGHRS and YFSETQ. This chain's CDR3 is CASSFSTLNEQYF. The CDR3 region has the DNA TGCGCCAGCAGCTTCTCGACCTTGAACGAGCAGTACTTC.

The genes are TRBV7-9 and TRBJ2-1, with 7 bases fitting TRBD1. There are 12 residues in the CDR3. V lost 5 bases to trimming and J lost 9 bases; unmatched junction nucleotides: 4. Germline-derived CDR1 and CDR2 are SEHNR and FQNEAQ (reference sequence). In nucleotides, the CDR3 is TGTGCCAGCAGCATGACAGGGTTTGAGCAGTTCTTC. It encodes CASSMTGFEQFF.

This sequence joins TRBV7-9 and TRBJ2-5; D perhaps matches TRBD2 (6 bases). V was pared by 5 bases and J by 2 bases, with 12 bases between. Germline assignment: CDR1 SEHNR and CDR2 FQNEAQ (reference sequence). The CDR3 covers 14 residues. The CDR3 DNA follows: TGTGCCAGCAGCCTGCTAGCGATACAAGAGACCCAGTACTTC. Translation gives CASSLLAIQETQYF.

Points on this clone: Other DNA sequences within the sample encode an identical CDR3. The rearrangement uses TRBV7-9 and TRBJ2-5; 9 nucleotides agree with TRBD1. CDR3 size: 16 residues. V gave up 6 bases and J gave up 4 bases; unmatched junction bases: 12. Germline loops: CDR1 SEHNR, CDR2 FQNEAQ (reference sequence). CDR3 coding DNA: TGTGCCAGCAGTTTGACTGGGACAGGGTTCACAGAGACCCAGTACTTC. Amino acid sequence: CASSLTGTGFTETQYF.

The rearrangement joins TRBV19 to TRBJ2-7, with no clear D. Trimming shortened V by 3 bases and J by 0 bases, and 9 bases separated the two germline ends. Per the germline V gene, CDR1 is LNHDA and CDR2 is SQIVND (reference sequence). The CDR3 sequence is 14 residues long. The CDR3 here is CASSIIGNSYEQYF. The CDR3 DNA reads TGTGCCAGTAGTATTATAGGGAACTCCTACGAGCAGTACTTC. Complete variable domain (other parts from reference TRBV19 and TRBJ2-7): DGGITQSPKYLFRKEGQNVTLSCEQNLNHDAMYWYRQDPGQGLRLIYYSQIVNDFQKGDIAEGYSVSREKKESFPLTVTSAQKNPTAFYLCASSIIGNSYEQYFGPGTRLTVT.

The chain employs TRBV7-9 and TRBJ2-3; possible D gene TRBD1, 7 bases. Germline CDR1 is SEHNR and CDR2 is FQNEAQ (reference sequence). Trimming removed 5 bases from V and 5 bases from J, with 17 bases in between. The CDR3 contains 15 residues. CDR3 sequence (DNA): TGTGCCAGCAGCCCGGAGCCAGGGGGAGGAGATACGCAGTATTTT. The encoded protein is CASSPEPGGGDTQYF.

This clone was recorded only once. CDR3 nucleotide sequence: TGTGCCAGCAGTGACAGGGGTTTGGATCAGCCCCAGCATTTT. Translation gives CASSDRGLDQPQHF. The chain carries TRBV6-1 and TRBJ1-5; D is possibly TRBD1 (6 bases). This CDR3 has 14 amino acids. Trimming left V 3 bases short and J 5 bases short, with 11 bases between. Germline V gives CDR1 MNHNS, CDR2 SASEGT.

Concerning this clone itself: At one end, the junction sequence differs from germline, possibly due to a read error. V is TRBV14 and J is TRBJ2-2, with a weak D call TRBD2 (5 bases). The CDR3 extends over 14 amino acids. CDR1 and CDR2 (germline): SGHDN, FVKESK. CDR3 region: CPSRLAGFAGELFF. For the CDR3, the DNA is TGCCCCTCCCGCCTAGCTGGTTTCGCCGGGGAGCTGTTTTTT.

Comment on this clone: This sample also contains other DNA sequences that code for the same CDR3. The chain joins TRBV11-2 to TRBJ2-2; 10 nucleotides line up with TRBD2. CDR3 length: 18 residues. V trimming: 5 bases; J trimming: 2 bases; junction bases outside the gene matches: 11. The germline CDR1 and CDR2 sequences are SGHAT and FQNNGV. The CDR3 DNA reads TGTGCCAGCAGCCTACTCCACGGACTAGCGGACAACACCGGGGAGCTGTTTTTT. Its protein product is CASSLLHGLADNTGELFF.